Below are 28 T cell receptor beta chains sequenced from a single sample in a study of identical twins. TCRdb itself ran the 5' RACE reads through MiXCR, one entry per CDR3 protein. The sample holds around 570,000 distinct CDR3 sequences, approximately 9.6% seen once. These data were likewise used in another study, on yellow fever vaccine responses in identical twins.

Sequencing used PBMCs. The receptors originated from a woman between 18 and 29 years old in good health.

This clonotype was recorded a few times. The chain links TRBV4-3 to TRBJ2-3; TRBD1 matches 9 bases. The CDR3 loop spans 15 amino acids. Germline CDR1 reads LGHNA; CDR2 reads YSLEER. V lost 5 bases, J lost 5 bases, and 8 bases stayed unmatched. CDR3 coding DNA: TGCGCCAGCAGCGCCCGGGACAGGGAGGTAGATACGCAGTATTTT. Residues: CASSARDREVDTQYF.

This clonotype was counted a single time. The V gene is TRBV5-1, the J gene TRBJ2-2; D not certain. Germline values: CDR1 SGHRS, CDR2 YFSETQ. V lost 2 bases to trimming and J lost 1 base, with 9 bases between them. This CDR3 is 15 amino acids long. CDR3 nucleotide sequence: TGCGCCAGCAGCTTATGGGCAGGGAACACCGGGGAGCTGTTTTTT. Amino acids: CASSLWAGNTGELFF.

With respect to this clonotype: A single base separates this from a much larger clone, so it may be a read error. This rearrangement joins TRBV12-3 or TRBV12-4 to TRBJ2-6; D remains ambiguous. The CDR3 covers 15 residues. V gave up 5 bases and J gave up 2 bases, with 10 bases separating them. This chain's CDR3 is CASSPLSPGANVLTF. The CDR3 bases are TGTGCCAGCAGTCCTCTCAGCCCTGGGGCCAACGTCCTGACTTTC.

This clonotype was seen ten or more times. V and J are TRBV5-5 and TRBJ2-2; tentative D call: TRBD1 (6 bases). The CDR3 loop spans 15 amino acids. Germline V CDR1 and CDR2: SGHKS, YYEKEE (reference sequence). Trimming removed 3 bases from V and 6 bases from J, with 15 bases in between. The CDR3 here is CASSSRQAAPGELFF. CDR3 in DNA: TGTGCCAGCAGCTCAAGACAGGCCGCACCCGGGGAGCTGTTTTTT. The whole variable domain, remainder taken from reference TRBV5-5 and TRBJ2-2, is DAGVTQSPTHLIKTRGQQVTLRCSPISGHKSVSWYQQVLGQGPQFIFQYYEKEERGRGNFPDRFSARQFPNYSSELNVNALLLGDSALYLCASSSRQAAPGELFFGEGSRLTVL.

This clonotype was found many times. V gene TRBV27 combines with J gene TRBJ2-7; tentatively, D is TRBD1 (6 bases). The V gene lost 5 bases and the J gene lost 1 base, with 21 bases spanning the gap. The germline V gene has CDR1 MNHEY and CDR2 SMNVEV (reference sequence). The CDR3 sequence is 17 residues long. CDR3 loop: CASSPYNREPWSYEQYF. DNA of the CDR3: TGTGCCAGCAGTCCTTACAACAGGGAGCCGTGGTCCTACGAGCAGTACTTC.

This chain uses TRBV20-1 with TRBJ2-7; 11 bases line up with TRBD2. V trimming: 0 bases; J trimming: 3 bases; junction bases outside the gene matches: 10. From germline, CDR1 is DFQATT and CDR2 SNEGSKA (reference sequence). This CDR3 spans 17 amino acids. The CDR3 sequence: CSARDPRLAGTLYEQYF. DNA for the CDR3: TGCAGTGCTAGAGATCCCCGACTAGCGGGAACCCTCTACGAGCAGTACTTC.

This clonotype was observed at least ten times. The gene calls are TRBV6-2 or TRBV6-3 and TRBJ1-1; unclear D gene. The V gene lost 10 bases and the J gene lost 4 bases, with 19 bases spanning the gap. Looked up from germline, CDR1 is MNHEY and CDR2 is SVGEGT. CDR3 length: 14 residues. CDR3 protein: CATEPQRKGTEAFF. The CDR3, as DNA: TGTGCCACGGAGCCTCAACGGAAAGGCACTGAAGCTTTCTTT.

This clonotype has a handful of counts. The chain carries TRBV4-1 and TRBJ2-7, with 14 bases matching TRBD2. Germline CDR1 is MGHRA and CDR2 is YSYEKL. The CDR3 totals 21 residues. J gave up 1 base and V 1 base, and 15 bases lay outside the gene matches. The CDR3 reads CASSQGFLKGLAGEWSYEQYF. CDR3 nucleotides: TGCGCCAGCAGCCAAGGTTTTCTAAAGGGACTAGCGGGAGAGTGGTCCTACGAGCAGTACTTC.

This clonotype was seen ten or more times. V and J are TRBV15 and TRBJ2-7, with TRBD2 identical over 12 bases. There are 18 residues in the CDR3. Germline trimming cut 2 bases from V and 0 bases from J; bases unmatched to any gene: 8. Germline lookup yields CDR1 LNHNV and CDR2 YYDKDF (reference sequence). CDR3 DNA: TGTGCCACCAGCAGACCTGGGACTAGCGGGTTAAGCTCCTACGAGCAGTACTTC. This translates into CATSRPGTSGLSSYEQYF. Full variable domain (missing parts from reference TRBV15 and TRBJ2-7): DAMVIQNPRYQVTQFGKPVTLSCSQTLNHNVMYWYQQKSSQAPKLLFHYYDKDFNNEADTPDNFQSRRPNTSFCFLDIRSPGLGDTAMYLCATSRPGTSGLSSYEQYFGPGTRLTVT.

The table lists this clonotype with a few counts. CDR3 nucleotides: TGTGCCAGCAGCCCTCCGGGACAGCTACACGAGCAGTACTTC. Amino acids: CASSPPGQLHEQYF. V and J are TRBV6-1 and TRBJ2-7; TRBD1 matches 7 bases. The CDR3 is 14 amino acids. V lost 6 bases to trimming and J lost 5 bases; unmatched junction nucleotides: 10. Per germline, CDR1 MNHNS and CDR2 SASEGT.

There are a few counts of this clonotype. The chain joins TRBV13 to TRBJ1-1; D possibly corresponds to TRBD1 (6 bases). Germline lookup yields CDR1 PRHDT and CDR2 FYEKMQ (reference sequence). V lost 5 bases, J lost 0 bases, and 19 bases lay in between. The CDR3 runs 17 residues. The CDR3 protein is CASSRRFGGLMNTEAFF. The CDR3 region has the DNA TGTGCCAGCAGCCGAAGGTTTGGGGGGCTAATGAACACTGAAGCTTTCTTT. The full variable domain, rest sourced from reference TRBV13 and TRBJ1-1, is AAGVIQSPRHLIKEKRETATLKCYPIPRHDTVYWYQQGPGQDPQFLISFYEKMQSDKGSIPDRFSAQQFSDYHSELNMSSLELGDSALYFCASSRRFGGLMNTEAFFGQGTRLTVV.

V and J are TRBV11-2 and TRBJ2-6; D not resolved. This CDR3 is built from 18 residues. V lost 4 bases to trimming and J lost 1 base, with 17 bases between them. Per the germline V gene, CDR1 is SGHAT and CDR2 is FQNNGV. In DNA, the CDR3 is TGTGCCAGCAGCTCCTCCATCGTTGGCAGTTCTGGGGCCAACGTCCTGACTTTC. Translation gives CASSSSIVGSSGANVLTF.

This clonotype has at least ten counts. This chain joins TRBV7-3 and TRBJ2-3; 9 positions agree with TRBD2. Germline lookup yields CDR1 SGHTA and CDR2 FQGTGA. This CDR3 region has 16 residues. V was clipped by 5 bases and J by 0 bases; unmatched bases: 6. DNA for the CDR3: TGTGCCAGCAGCATAGGGAGCGGGGGGAGCACAGATACGCAGTATTTT. Its translation: CASSIGSGGSTDTQYF.

This clonotype was picked up many times. J is TRBJ2-3 and V is TRBV20-1; a weak D match, TRBD2 (6 bases). Germline CDR1 reads DFQATT; CDR2 reads SNEGSKA (reference sequence). This CDR3 is built from 16 residues. With 0 bases removed from V and 5 bases from J, the gap between germline ends came to 18 bases. This CDR3 is CSARDLRDSRVDTQYF. The DNA for the CDR3 is TGCAGTGCTAGAGATCTTCGGGACTCACGGGTAGATACGCAGTATTTT.

Ten or more counts support this clonotype. J is TRBJ1-5 and V is TRBV20-1; D gene unclear. This CDR3 comprises 13 residues. V lost 3 bases to trimming and J lost 3 bases, with 9 bases between them. The germline V gene has CDR1 DFQATT and CDR2 SNEGSKA (reference sequence). The CDR3: CSASENPNQPQHF. CDR3 DNA sequence: TGCAGTGCTAGTGAAAATCCCAATCAGCCCCAGCATTTT.

The rearrangement joins TRBV7-9 to TRBJ1-4, with D unclear. Germline CDR1 and CDR2: SEHNR and FQNEAQ (reference sequence). The CDR3 is 17 amino acids. The V gene lost 5 bases and the J gene lost 5 bases, with 21 bases spanning the gap. This CDR3 is CASSPRSLDGRNEKLFF. CDR3 coding DNA: TGTGCCAGCAGCCCCAGGTCCTTGGACGGACGCAATGAAAAACTGTTTTTT.

The chain links TRBV9 to TRBJ2-2, with D possibly matching TRBD1 (6 bases). CDR1 and CDR2 (germline): SGDLS, YYNGEE. The CDR3 runs to 13 residues. Trimming removed 5 bases at V and 1 base at J, with 6 bases between. In DNA, the CDR3 is TGTGCCAGCAGAGGGGGGAACACCGGGGAGCTGTTTTTT. This codes for CASRGGNTGELFF.

In its sample, this clonotype was seen a few times. V usage is TRBV15 and J usage is TRBJ2-1; D not resolved. Germline-derived CDR1 and CDR2 are LNHNV and YYDKDF (reference sequence). V was pared by 7 bases and J by 2 bases, with 9 bases between. CDR3 length: 13 amino acids. CDR3 region: CATKGPAYNEQFF. The CDR3 DNA follows: TGTGCCACCAAAGGGCCAGCCTACAATGAGCAGTTCTTC.

This clonotype has only a few counts. The chain uses TRBV28 and TRBJ1-1; 10 bases are shared with TRBD1. V gave up 5 bases and J gave up 4 bases; unmatched junction bases: 7. CDR1 is MDHEN, CDR2 SYDVKM, per germline. This CDR3 has 15 amino acids. The CDR3 sequence is CASSTGQGRITEAFF. The CDR3 coding sequence is TGTGCCAGCAGTACGGGACAGGGGAGGATCACTGAAGCTTTCTTT.

There are a few counts of this clonotype. The chain links TRBV27 to TRBJ1-2; D is unclear. There are 13 residues in the CDR3. Per germline, CDR1 MNHEY and CDR2 SMNVEV (reference sequence). The V end lost 3 bases, the J end lost 4 bases, and 9 bases lay between the germline ends. The chain's CDR3 is CASSLGMGYGYTF. CDR3 DNA sequence: TGTGCCAGCAGTTTGGGGATGGGCTATGGCTACACCTTC.

The genes are TRBV10-2 and TRBJ2-7; unclear D gene. This CDR3 has 12 residues. CDR1 is WSHSY, CDR2 SAAADI, per germline. V lost 3 bases and J 3 bases, leaving 6 bases between the germline ends. The chain's CDR3 is CASSDASYEQYF. CDR3 bases: TGCGCCAGCAGTGATGCCAGCTACGAGCAGTACTTC.

This clonotype was observed many times. The chain employs TRBV7-2 and TRBJ2-3; a possible D gene is TRBD2 (7 bases). The CDR3 runs to 16 residues. Trimming removed 5 bases at V and 3 bases at J, with 18 bases between. Germline V gene sequence: CDR1 SGHTA, CDR2 FQGNSA. The CDR3 DNA is TGTGCCAGCAGCCAGAAATCGGGGGGCTTGACAGATACGCAGTATTTT. It is translated as CASSQKSGGLTDTQYF.

This clonotype was seen only a few times. The rearrangement links TRBV15 to TRBJ2-7; 9 nucleotides agree with TRBD2. Germline-derived CDR1 and CDR2 are LNHNV and YYDKDF (reference sequence). The CDR3 is made up of 17 amino acids. Trimming took 0 bases from V and 2 from J; bases not matched to a gene: 8. As DNA, the CDR3 is TGTGCCACCAGCAGAGATTACCCTGCGGGGGGGACCTACGAGCAGTACTTC. It is translated as CATSRDYPAGGTYEQYF.

V gene TRBV4-1 combines with J gene TRBJ2-1, with no clear D. CDR1 is MGHRA, CDR2 YSYEKL, per germline. Deletions cut 4 bases from V and 10 bases from J, with 14 bases between. CDR3 size: 13 residues. This CDR3 is CASSLLYQQEQFF. CDR3 nucleotide sequence: TGCGCCAGCAGCCTCCTGTACCAACAGGAGCAGTTCTTC.

This clonotype appeared a few times. J is TRBJ2-5 and V is TRBV20-1, with 7 bases that match TRBD2. Germline CDR1 and CDR2: DFQATT and SNEGSKA (reference sequence). The length of the CDR3 is 17 residues. The V gene end was trimmed by 5 bases and the J gene end by 2 bases; junction bases not matched to a gene: 17. CDR3 loop: CSAARGEGFFEQETQYF. The CDR3, as DNA: TGCAGTGCTGCCCGAGGGGAGGGTTTCTTCGAACAAGAGACCCAGTACTTC.

This clonotype has more than one count but fewer than ten. In DNA form, the CDR3 reads TGTGCCAGCAGTCCGGGACTCCCGCCGGGAAATGAGCAGTTCTTC. Its protein is CASSPGLPPGNEQFF. V is TRBV5-6 and J is TRBJ2-1, with D possibly TRBD2 on 6 matching bases. Germline assignment: CDR1 SGHDT and CDR2 YYEEEE. CDR3 length: 15 amino acids. V was clipped by 5 bases and J by 7 bases, with 19 bases between them.

There are many counts of this clonotype. The V and J genes are TRBV20-1 and TRBJ1-5, with 7 bases lining up with TRBD1. V lost 5 bases, J lost 4 bases, and 5 bases stayed unmatched. Looked up from germline, CDR1 is DFQATT and CDR2 is SNEGSKA (reference sequence). The CDR3 is made up of 13 amino acids. Here the CDR3 reads CSAGDSSNQPQHF. CDR3 sequence (DNA): TGCAGTGCTGGGGACAGCTCTAATCAGCCCCAGCATTTT.

At least ten counts were recorded for this clonotype. This chain links TRBV3-1 with TRBJ2-5; TRBD1 aligns across 10 bases. Trimming took 5 bases from V and 3 from J; bases not matched to a gene: 6. The CDR3 is 15 residues long. The germline CDR1 and CDR2 sequences are LGHDT and YNNKEL (reference sequence). CDR3 DNA: TGTGCCAGCAGCTTCGGGACAGGGGAGGAAGAGACCCAGTACTTC. Its translation is CASSFGTGEEETQYF.